These T cell receptor beta chains were read from a single sample in a study of regulatory T cells. Measured with immunoSEQ multiplex PCR; TCRdb has only the in-frame clones, and not every one. The sample holds tens of thousands of clones, 93% seen once. The source material was CD8+ T cells sorted from blood. These receptors were collected from a child aged 2-15 years with CD3G deficiency. The CDR3 runs from the conserved cysteine through the conserved F or W. D genes are given only for firm matches. Size values are once, few and many counts, or a class for expanded clones, and some rows have none.

>TRBD2|NA|TRBV28|TRBJ2-7
CASSSAGLAGYTYEQYF
TGTGCCAGCAGTTCGGCCGGACTAGCGGGTTACACCTACGAGCAGTACTTC
>NA|NA|TRBV6-1|TRBJ1-1
CASSAGPEAFF
TGTGCCAGCAGTGCCGGGCCTGAAGCTTTCTTT
>NA|NA|TRBV7-9|TRBJ1-1
CASSSPGVAEAFF
TGTGCCAGCAGCTCCCCAGGGGTGGCTGAAGCTTTCTTT
>TRBD1|once|TRBV27|TRBJ1-4
CASAKQGASEKLFF
TGTGCCAGCGCAAAGCAGGGGGCCTCTGAAAAACTGTTTTTT
>NA|once|TRBV28|TRBJ1-1
CASSFRGMNTEAFF
TGTGCCAGCAGTTTCAGGGGAATGAACACTGAAGCTTTCTTT
>TRBD1|NA|TRBV5-1|TRBJ1-5
CASSSNPTGGSNQPQHF
TGCGCCAGCAGCTCCAACCCAACAGGGGGGAGCAATCAGCCCCAGCATTTT
>NA|NA|TRBV6-1|TRBJ2-3
CASSEEQVPGKWYF
TGTGCCAGCAGTGAAGAGCAAGTCCCAGGGAAGTGGTATTTT
>NA|NA|TRBV28|TRBJ2-1
CASSSWGAGGNEQFF
TGTGCCAGCAGTTCCTGGGGCGCCGGAGGGAATGAGCAGTTCTTC
>NA|NA|TRBV10-3|TRBJ2-2
CAISEGTNTGELFF
TGTGCCATCAGTGAGGGGACAAACACCGGGGAGCTGTTTTTT
>NA|once|TRBV30|TRBJ2-1
CAWSTGLEQFF
TGTGCCTGGAGTACTGGACTCGAGCAGTTCTTC
>NA|NA|TRBV28|TRBJ2-7
CASSLRGGLEQYF
TGTGCCAGCAGTTTACGGGGTGGGCTCGAGCAGTACTTC
>NA|once|TRBV11-2|TRBJ1-2
CASSQDWGYGYTF
TGTGCCAGCAGCCAGGATTGGGGCTATGGCTACACCTTC
>NA|NA|TRBV6-1|TRBJ1-2
CASSFPTVFTF
TGTGCCAGCAGTTTCCCGACAGTCTTCACCTTC
>NA|NA|TRBV4-1|TRBJ2-1
CASSPGLHSYNEQFF
TGCGCCAGCAGCCCCGGACTCCACTCCTACAATGAGCAGTTCTTC
>NA|NA|TRBV5-1|TRBJ1-5
CASSSGNQPQHF
TGCGCCAGCAGCTCCGGCAATCAGCCCCAGCATTTT
>NA|NA|TRBV6-6|TRBJ1-1
CASKGGTEAFF
TGTGCCAGCAAGGGGGGAACTGAAGCTTTCTTT
>NA|NA|TRBV28|TRBJ2-1
CASSSRIARRHEQFF
TGTGCCAGCAGTTCCAGAATAGCGAGAAGACATGAGCAGTTCTTC
>TRBD2|NA|TRBV19|TRBJ2-1
CASRTSASANEQFF
TGTGCCAGTAGAACTAGCGCGAGTGCGAATGAGCAGTTCTTC
>NA|NA|TRBV6-1|TRBJ1-4
CASSEAEWRQNEKLFF
TGTGCCAGCAGTGAAGCGGAGTGGAGACAGAATGAAAAACTGTTTTTT
>TRBD2|once|TRBV6-1|TRBJ2-7
CASSDPIAGGPYEQYF
TGTGCCAGCAGTGACCCAATAGCGGGAGGGCCATACGAGCAGTACTTC
>TRBD2|NA|TRBV28|TRBJ2-7
CASSRGGDEQYF
TGTGCCAGCAGCCGGGGGGGAGACGAGCAGTACTTC
>TRBD1|NA|TRBV6-1|TRBJ2-7
CASSRDRLEQYF
TGTGCCAGCAGCCGGGACAGGCTGGAGCAGTACTTC
>NA|NA|TRBV19|TRBJ2-5
CASSISRGETQYF
TGTGCCAGTAGTATAAGCCGAGGGGAGACCCAGTACTTC
>TRBD1|NA|TRBV28|TRBJ1-1
CASSLSSDRDTEAFF
TGTGCCAGCAGTTTATCCAGCGACAGGGACACTGAAGCTTTCTTT
>NA|NA|TRBV28|TRBJ1-1
CASSFPSVGGNTEAFF
TGTGCCAGCAGTTTCCCTTCGGTTGGAGGAAACACTGAAGCTTTCTTT
>TRBD1|NA|TRBV28|TRBJ1-1
CASSSSGGGTEAFF
TGTGCCAGCAGTTCATCAGGGGGCGGCACTGAAGCTTTCTTT
>NA|NA|TRBV5-1|TRBJ1-1
CASSLAGSPEAFF
TGCGCCAGCAGCTTAGCAGGGTCCCCTGAAGCTTTCTTT
>NA|NA|TRBV28|TRBJ2-5
CASSLGGTSGEETQYF
TGTGCCAGCAGTTTAGGTGGGACTTCGGGGGAAGAGACCCAGTACTTC
>NA|NA|TRBV28|TRBJ1-1
CASSLRGVNTEAFF
TGTGCCAGCAGTCTCCGCGGGGTGAACACTGAAGCTTTCTTT
>NA|NA|TRBV6-6|TRBJ1-2
CASSYSSTGMYGYTF
TGTGCCAGCAGTTACTCGAGTACAGGGATGTATGGCTACACCTTC
>TRBD2|NA|TRBV14|TRBJ2-7
CASTNDPGGGYEQYF
TGTGCCAGCACCAATGACCCGGGGGGGGGATACGAGCAGTACTTC
>NA|NA|TRBV28|TRBJ1-1
CASSLTGNTEAFF
TGTGCCAGCAGTTTGACAGGAAACACTGAAGCTTTCTTT
>NA|NA|TRBV27|TRBJ2-7
CASSLVWREAYEQYF
TGTGCCAGCAGTTTAGTCTGGCGGGAAGCCTACGAGCAGTACTTC
>NA|NA|TRBV19|TRBJ2-5
CASADITGKEQYF
TGTGCCAGTGCGGACATCACAGGGAAAGAGCAGTACTTC
>TRBD2|once|TRBV7-8|TRBJ2-7
CASSLFGGLAGVGEQYF
TGTGCCAGCAGCTTATTCGGGGGACTAGCGGGAGTTGGGGAGCAGTACTTC
>TRBD1|NA|TRBV28|TRBJ2-7
CASSTGGSYEQYF
TGTGCCAGCAGTACAGGGGGCTCCTACGAGCAGTACTTC
>TRBD1|once|TRBV6-6|TRBJ2-7
CASSPRTGRKGNEQYF
TGTGCCAGCAGCCCTAGGACAGGGAGGAAAGGGAACGAGCAGTACTTC
>NA|NA|TRBV28|TRBJ2-7
CASSSKRQVRPYEQYF
TGTGCCAGCAGTTCTAAACGACAAGTTCGACCCTACGAGCAGTACTTC
>NA|NA|TRBV7-8|TRBJ2-1
CASSQSGSVNEQFF
TGTGCCAGCAGCCAATCTGGGTCGGTCAATGAGCAGTTCTTC
>NA|NA|TRBV6-1|TRBJ2-7
CASSVRSHTYEQYF
TGTGCCAGCAGTGTCCGGTCCCACACCTACGAGCAGTACTTC
>NA|NA|TRBV28|TRBJ2-7
CASSLAGDTYEQYF
TGTGCCAGCAGTTTAGCAGGGGACACCTACGAGCAGTACTTC
>NA|NA|TRBV7-9|TRBJ2-7
CASSLAGSYEQYF
TGTGCCAGCAGCTTAGCCGGGTCCTACGAGCAGTACTTC
>TRBD1|NA|TRBV28|TRBJ1-6
CASSFYRGNSPLHF
TGTGCCAGCAGTTTCTACAGGGGGAATTCACCCCTCCACTTT
>NA|NA|TRBV5-1|TRBJ2-2
CASSVAGAGELFF
TGCGCCAGCAGCGTGGCAGGGGCCGGGGAGCTGTTTTTT
>NA|NA|TRBV6-1|TRBJ1-2
CASRRTRGYGYTF
TGTGCCAGCAGAAGAACTCGGGGCTATGGCTACACCTTC
>NA|NA|TRBV4-1|TRBJ2-1
CASSQDTTRGNEQFF
TGCGCCAGCAGCCAAGATACAACCAGGGGCAATGAGCAGTTCTTC
>NA|NA|TRBV28|TRBJ2-7
CASSLRFLGAYEQYF
TGTGCCAGCAGCCTTCGCTTCCTGGGGGCCTACGAGCAGTACTTC
>NA|NA|TRBV28|TRBJ2-2
CASRPEGTGELFF
TGTGCCAGCAGACCAGAGGGGACCGGGGAGCTGTTTTTT
>NA|NA|TRBV27|TRBJ2-2
CASSSPDGELFF
TGTGCCAGCAGTTCTCCGGACGGGGAGCTGTTTTTT
>NA|once|TRBV11-2|TRBJ2-6
CASSLWSGNSGANVLTF
TGTGCCAGCAGCCTCTGGTCGGGGAACTCTGGGGCCAACGTCCTGACTTTC
>NA|NA|TRBV28|TRBJ2-7
CASSLGSGRSYEQYF
TGTGCCAGCAGTTTAGGCTCCGGGAGATCCTACGAGCAGTACTTC
>NA|NA|TRBV6-1|TRBJ2-7
CASREALGYAYEQYF
TGTGCCAGCAGGGAAGCGCTCGGTTACGCCTACGAGCAGTACTTC
>TRBD2|NA|TRBV28|TRBJ2-7
CASSVAGGGGEQYF
TGTGCCAGCAGTGTAGCGGGAGGTGGGGGTGAGCAGTACTTC
>NA|few|TRBV30|TRBJ2-5
CAWSGRVPNQETQYF
TGTGCCTGGAGTGGCAGGGTCCCCAACCAAGAGACCCAGTACTTC